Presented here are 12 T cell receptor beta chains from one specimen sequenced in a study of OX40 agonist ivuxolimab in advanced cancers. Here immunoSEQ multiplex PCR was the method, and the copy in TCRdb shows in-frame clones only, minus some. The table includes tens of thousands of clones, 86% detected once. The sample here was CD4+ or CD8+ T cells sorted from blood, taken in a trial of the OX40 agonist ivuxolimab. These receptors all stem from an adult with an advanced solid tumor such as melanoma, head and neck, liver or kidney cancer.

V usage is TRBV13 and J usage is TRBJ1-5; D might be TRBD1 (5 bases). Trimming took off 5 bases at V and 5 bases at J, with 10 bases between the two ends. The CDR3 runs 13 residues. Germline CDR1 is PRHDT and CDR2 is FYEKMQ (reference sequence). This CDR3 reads CASSTQGYQPQHF. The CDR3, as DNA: TGTGCCAGCAGCACCCAGGGTTATCAGCCCCAGCATTTT.

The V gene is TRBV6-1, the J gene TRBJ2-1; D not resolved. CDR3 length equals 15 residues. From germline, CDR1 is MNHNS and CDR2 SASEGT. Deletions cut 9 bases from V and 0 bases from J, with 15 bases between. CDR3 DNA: TGTGCCAGTATAGGGCCCCCCAGCTCCTACAATGAGCAGTTCTTC. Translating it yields CASIGPPSSYNEQFF.

This CDR3 reads CASSLQVGEKLFF. The CDR3 coding sequence is TGTGCCAGCAGCTTACAGGTTGGCGAAAAACTGTTTTTT. The chain uses TRBV11-2 and TRBJ1-4; the D is unclear. Trimming cost V 2 bases and J 8 bases, with 9 bases left between them. The CDR3 covers 13 residues. Germline V gene lookup returns CDR1 SGHAT and CDR2 FQNNGV.

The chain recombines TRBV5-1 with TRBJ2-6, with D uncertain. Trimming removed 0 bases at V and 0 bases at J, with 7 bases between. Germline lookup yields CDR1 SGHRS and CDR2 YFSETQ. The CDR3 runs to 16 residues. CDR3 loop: CASSLAPLSGANVLTF. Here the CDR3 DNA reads TGCGCCAGCAGCTTGGCCCCGCTCTCTGGGGCCAACGTCCTGACTTTC.

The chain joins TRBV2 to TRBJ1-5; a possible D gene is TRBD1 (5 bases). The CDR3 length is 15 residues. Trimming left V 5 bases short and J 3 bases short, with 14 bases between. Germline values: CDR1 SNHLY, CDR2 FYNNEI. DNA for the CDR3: TGTGCCAGCAGTATCACCGGGACTTACAATCAGCCCCAGCATTTT. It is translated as CASSITGTYNQPQHF.

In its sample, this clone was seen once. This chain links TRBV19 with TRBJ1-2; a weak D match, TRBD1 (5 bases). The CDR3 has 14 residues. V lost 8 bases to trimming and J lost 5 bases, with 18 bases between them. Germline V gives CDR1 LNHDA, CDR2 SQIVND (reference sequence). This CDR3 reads CASRGTHTLYGYTF. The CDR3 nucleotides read TGTGCCAGTCGGGGGACCCACACTTTATATGGCTACACCTTC.

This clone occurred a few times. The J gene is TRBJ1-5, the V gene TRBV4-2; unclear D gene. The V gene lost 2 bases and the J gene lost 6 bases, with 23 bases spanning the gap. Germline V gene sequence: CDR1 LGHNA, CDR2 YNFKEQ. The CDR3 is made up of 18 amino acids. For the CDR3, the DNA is TGTGCCAGCAGCCAACTAGCCCGGAGTCCCGGTTATTCTCAGCCCCAGCATTTT. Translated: CASSQLARSPGYSQPQHF.

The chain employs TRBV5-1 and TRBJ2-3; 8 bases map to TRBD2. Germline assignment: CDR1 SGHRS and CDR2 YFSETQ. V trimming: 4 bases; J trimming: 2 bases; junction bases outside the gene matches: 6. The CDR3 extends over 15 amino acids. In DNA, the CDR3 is TGCGCCAGCAGCCCAGCGGGGGCCCTCACAGATACGCAGTATTTT. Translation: CASSPAGALTDTQYF.

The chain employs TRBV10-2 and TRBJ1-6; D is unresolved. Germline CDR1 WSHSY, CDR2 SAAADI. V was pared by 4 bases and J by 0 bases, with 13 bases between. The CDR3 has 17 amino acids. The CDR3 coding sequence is TGCGCCAGCAGTGGCCCCCACGGTAGCTCCTATAATTCACCCCTCCACTTT. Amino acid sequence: CASSGPHGSSYNSPLHF.

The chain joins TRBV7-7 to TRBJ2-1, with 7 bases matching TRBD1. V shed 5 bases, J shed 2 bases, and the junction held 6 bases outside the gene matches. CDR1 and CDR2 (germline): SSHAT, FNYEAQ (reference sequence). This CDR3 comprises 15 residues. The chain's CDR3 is CASSPTGNPYNEQFF. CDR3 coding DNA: TGTGCCAGCAGCCCGACAGGGAATCCCTACAATGAGCAGTTCTTC.

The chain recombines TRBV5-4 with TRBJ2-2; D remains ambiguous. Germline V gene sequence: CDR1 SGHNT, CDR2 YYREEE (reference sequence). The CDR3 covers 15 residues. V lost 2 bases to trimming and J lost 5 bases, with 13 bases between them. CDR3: CASSFGQPGTGELFF. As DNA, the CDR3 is TGTGCCAGCAGCTTTGGGCAGCCGGGTACCGGGGAGCTGTTTTTT.

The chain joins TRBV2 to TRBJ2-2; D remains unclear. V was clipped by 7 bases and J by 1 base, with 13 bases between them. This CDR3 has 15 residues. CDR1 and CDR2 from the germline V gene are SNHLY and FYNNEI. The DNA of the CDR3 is TGTGCCAGCACTGACAATGGCGGGAACACCGGGGAGCTGTTTTTT. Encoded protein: CASTDNGGNTGELFF.